The rows below give T cell receptor beta chains drawn from one sample of a study of blood T cell repertoires in COVID-19. Sequenced by immunoSEQ multiplex PCR; TCRdb stores in-frame clones only, minus some. The data contain 150,000 to 250,000 clones, about nine tenths of them singletons. Sequences were obtained from PBMCs or T cells enriched from blood (not recorded which). Source of these receptors: a woman aged 25 to 39 who had recovered from COVID-19. The CDR3 runs from the conserved cysteine through the conserved F or W. Fields, in order: D gene, J gene, V gene, clone size, CDR3 protein, CDR3 DNA. The D gene is left open where the match is weak. A clone size is listed for some rows: how often the clone was seen (once, few, many), or a class if it is expanded.

>-|TRBJ1-6|TRBV3-1/TRBV3-2|-
CASSQGRGSPLHF
TGTGCCAGCAGCCAAGGGAGGGGCTCACCCCTCCACTTT
>-|TRBJ2-7|TRBV6-6|-
CASSPQHRGAAYEQYF
TGTGCCAGCAGTCCACAACACCGCGGAGCTGCCTACGAGCAGTACTTC
>-|TRBJ2-5|TRBV21-1|few
CASSKKLARCETQYF
TGTGCCAGCAGCAAAAAACTAGCACGCTGTGAGACCCAGTACTTC
>TRBD1|TRBJ2-1|TRBV7-9|-
CASSFGTGRSNEQFF
TGTGCCAGCAGCTTTGGGACAGGGCGTTCCAATGAGCAGTTCTTC
>TRBD2|TRBJ2-3|TRBV19|-
CASSIESSGGAGTDTQYF
TGTGCCAGTAGTATAGAGTCTAGCGGGGGGGCTGGCACAGATACGCAGTATTTT
>TRBD1|TRBJ1-1|TRBV13|-
CASSPGQTLLTEAFF
TGTGCCAGCAGCCCGGGACAGACCCTTTTAACTGAAGCTTTCTTT
>-|TRBJ1-5|TRBV6-5|-
CASSYGRDGNQPQHF
TGTGCCAGCAGTTACGGCAGGGATGGCAATCAGCCCCAGCATTTT
>TRBD1|TRBJ1-1|TRBV5-1|-
CASSTGQGTNTEAFF
TGCGCCAGCAGCACCGGACAGGGAACGAACACTGAAGCTTTCTTT
>TRBD2|TRBJ2-5|TRBV9|-
CASSVVRGGEETQYF
TGTGCCAGCAGCGTAGTGCGGGGGGGAGAAGAGACCCAGTACTTC
>-|TRBJ2-1|TRBV7-6|-
CASSLKLQALARANEQFF
TGTGCCAGCAGCTTAAAACTCCAGGCGTTGGCTCGCGCTAATGAGCAGTTCTTC
>-|TRBJ1-6|TRBV6-6|-
CASSYSKTVKRATLHF
TGTGCCAGCAGTTACTCTAAGACAGTCAAAAGGGCCACCCTCCACTTT
>TRBD1|TRBJ2-7|TRBV3-1/TRBV3-2|-
CASTKRGQGTPYEQYF
TGTGCCAGCACCAAAAGGGGGCAGGGGACCCCGTACGAGCAGTACTTC
>-|TRBJ1-1|TRBV28|-
CASIIRGANTEAFF
TGTGCCAGCATCATCAGGGGCGCGAACACTGAAGCTTTCTTT
>TRBD2|TRBJ2-7|TRBV7-2|-
CASSLDGGGAGQYF
TGTGCCAGCAGCTTAGATGGCGGGGGGGCCGGGCAGTACTTC
>-|TRBJ2-7|TRBV10-3|-
CAISEGGSYEQYF
TGTGCCATCAGTGAGGGCGGATCATACGAGCAGTACTTC
>-|TRBJ2-7|TRBV19|-
CASSQPGLASYEQYF
TGTGCCAGTAGCCAGCCGGGACTGGCCTCCTACGAGCAGTACTTC